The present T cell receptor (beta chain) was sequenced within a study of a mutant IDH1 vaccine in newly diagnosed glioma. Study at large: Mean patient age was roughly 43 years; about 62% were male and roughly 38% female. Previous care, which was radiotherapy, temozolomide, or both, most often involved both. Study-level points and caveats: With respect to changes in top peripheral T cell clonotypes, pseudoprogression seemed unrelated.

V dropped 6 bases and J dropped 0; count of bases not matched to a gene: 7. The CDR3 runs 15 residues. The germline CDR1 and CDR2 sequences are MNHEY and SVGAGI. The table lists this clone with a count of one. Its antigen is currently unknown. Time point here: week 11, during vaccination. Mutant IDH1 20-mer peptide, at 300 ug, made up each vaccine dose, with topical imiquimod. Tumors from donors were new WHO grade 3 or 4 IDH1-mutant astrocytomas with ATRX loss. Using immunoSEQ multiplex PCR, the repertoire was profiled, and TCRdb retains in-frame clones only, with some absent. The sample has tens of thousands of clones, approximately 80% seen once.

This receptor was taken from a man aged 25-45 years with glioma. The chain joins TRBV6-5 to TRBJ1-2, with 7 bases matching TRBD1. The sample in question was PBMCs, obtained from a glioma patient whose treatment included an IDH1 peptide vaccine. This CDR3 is CASRPTGNTNYGYTF. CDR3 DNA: TGTGCCAGCAGGCCGACAGGGAATACTAACTATGGCTACACCTTC.